The TCR beta chain described here comes from a study of cytomegalovirus exposure and HLA in healthy donors. The PCR had 60 Vbeta and 13 Jbeta primers. Here immunoSEQ multiplex PCR was the method, and the copy in TCRdb shows in-frame clones only, minus some. Counted here are 99,000 or so clones, 65% to 90% occurring once; the ten biggest clones make up 6.9%. V trimming: 4 bases; J trimming: 5 bases; junction bases outside the gene matches: 4. Per germline, CDR1 SGHRS and CDR2 YFSETQ. The CDR3 loop spans 14 amino acids. The TCR was taken from a man aged 30-40 years in good health and CMV-seropositive. The rearrangement joins TRBV5-1 to TRBJ2-1; TRBD1 agrees at 9 bases. Sequenced material: PBMCs. The DNA for the CDR3 is TGCGCCAGCAGCCCGGGACAGGGAGACAATGAGCAGTTCTTC. Protein sequence: CASSPGQGDNEQFF.